This T cell receptor beta chain was obtained from a study of shared clonotypes between healthy human individuals. Only in-frame clones appear in the TCRdb table, and some are missing; sequencing was by immunoSEQ multiplex PCR. In the table there are about 2.4 million clones, roughly nine tenths of which are singletons. Germline CDR1 is SGHRS and CDR2 is YFSETQ. Germline trimming cut 5 bases from V and 7 bases from J; bases unmatched to any gene: 12. The CDR3 totals 15 residues. The chain is built from TRBV5-1 and TRBJ2-1, with 7 nucleotides matching TRBD1. The TCR originated in a man in his late teens or twenties in good health. Sequencing was performed on naive CD4+ T cells sorted from blood. The subset was: CD45RA+ positively selected. The CDR3, as DNA: TGCGCCAGCAGGTCCGGGACAGCCTTCTTAAATGAGCAGTTCTTC. Its protein product is CASRSGTAFLNEQFF.